The 26 T cell receptor beta chains below were found in one sample sequenced in a study of blood T cell repertoires in COVID-19. Assay used: immunoSEQ multiplex PCR; TCRdb lists only in-frame clones, some missing. The data hold nearly 110,000 clones, with about 79% observed a single time. Source material: peripheral blood. Source of these receptors: a man aged 80 or over with COVID-19, enrolled during active disease.

V and J are TRBV3-1 (or the pseudogene TRBV3-2) and TRBJ1-2; D not certain. Germline V gene lookup returns CDR1 LGHDT and CDR2 YNNKEL (reference sequence). CDR3 size: 15 residues. Trimming cost V 6 bases and J 2 bases, with 16 bases left between them. The CDR3 region has the DNA TGTGCCAGCAGTCCAACGGGAGGGCCGAACTATGGCTACACCTTC. Protein sequence: CASSPTGGPNYGYTF.

This clone was observed a handful of times. The chain links TRBV3-1 (or the pseudogene TRBV3-2) to TRBJ2-1; possibly TRBD2 for D (6 bases). V gave up 3 bases and J gave up 10 bases, with 7 bases separating them. Germline assignment: CDR1 LGHDT and CDR2 YNNKEL (reference sequence). The CDR3 contains 11 residues. The CDR3 coding sequence is TGTGCCAGCAGCCATGGGGGGGAGCAGTTCTTC. Its protein product is CASSHGGEQFF.

The rearrangement joins TRBV30 to TRBJ1-3; D remains ambiguous. Germline V gene data show CDR1 as GTSNPN and CDR2 as SVGIG (reference sequence). The V end lost 2 bases, the J end lost 0 bases, and 5 bases lay between the germline ends. The CDR3 sequence is 13 residues long. The CDR3 sequence is CAWSINSGNTIYF. The CDR3 bases are TGTGCCTGGAGTATAAACTCTGGAAACACCATATATTTT.

This clone has a handful of counts. The chain has TRBV7-9 and TRBJ2-7, with 9 bases that match TRBD1. The junction had 10 bases not matched to a gene; V was cut back by 2 bases and J by 8 bases. This CDR3 has 15 amino acids. Germline CDR1 is SEHNR and CDR2 is FQNEAQ (reference sequence). CDR3 DNA sequence: TGTGCCAGCAGCTTACTATCGGGACAGGGAGACAAGCAGTACTTC. Residues: CASSLLSGQGDKQYF.

The chain recombines TRBV6-4 with TRBJ2-5; D is possibly TRBD1 (6 bases). Germline V lookup: CDR1 MRHNA, CDR2 SNTAGT. Trimming stripped 10 bases from V and 2 bases from J, with 14 bases between. This CDR3 is built from 13 residues. The CDR3 loop is CAIPPGQQETQYF. Written as DNA, the CDR3 is TGTGCCATCCCCCCCGGACAGCAAGAGACCCAGTACTTC.

J is TRBJ1-1 and V is TRBV7-6; 8 bases fit TRBD1. Germline CDR1 SGHVS, CDR2 FNYEAQ. Trimming removed 5 bases from V and 3 bases from J; junction bases left unmatched: 5. This CDR3 region has 14 residues. The CDR3 DNA sequence: TGTGCCAGCAGCCCGGGACAGGCGCACACTGAAGCTTTCTTT. As protein: CASSPGQAHTEAFF.

J is TRBJ2-3 and V is TRBV3-1 (or the pseudogene TRBV3-2); the D gene is possibly TRBD2 (5 bases). Germline CDR1 reads LGHDT; CDR2 reads YNNKEL (reference sequence). V lost 7 bases and J lost 0, with 8 bases in between. The CDR3 covers 13 residues. The CDR3 DNA sequence: TGTGCCAGCATGAGCGGTAGCACAGATACGCAGTATTTT. This codes for CASMSGSTDTQYF.

In its sample, this clone was seen once. This rearrangement joins TRBV19 to TRBJ2-3, with 8 bases fitting TRBD2. V dropped 7 bases and J dropped 2; count of bases not matched to a gene: 8. The length of the CDR3 is 15 residues. CDR1 is LNHDA, CDR2 SQIVND, per germline (reference sequence). CDR3 sequence: CASTPWREATDTQYF. CDR3 coding DNA: TGTGCCAGTACCCCATGGCGGGAGGCCACAGATACGCAGTATTTT.

This clone was counted only a few times. The rearrangement uses TRBV5-1 and TRBJ2-1; 11 bases fit TRBD2. Germline V gene sequence: CDR1 SGHRS, CDR2 YFSETQ. With V trimmed by 3 bases and J by 3 bases, 2 bases remained unmatched. The CDR3 is 15 amino acids. CDR3: CASSSGTSGYNEQFF. The CDR3 DNA follows: TGCGCCAGCAGCTCCGGGACTAGCGGCTACAATGAGCAGTTCTTC. Based on the CDR3 plus reference TRBV5-1 and TRBJ2-1, the full variable domain is KAGVTQTPRYLIKTRGQQVTLSCSPISGHRSVSWYQQTPGQGLQFLFEYFSETQRNKGNFPGRFSGRQFSNSRSEMNVSTLELGDSALYLCASSSGTSGYNEQFFGPGTRLTVL.

V and J are TRBV28 and TRBJ1-1, with a possible D match to TRBD1 (5 bases). Per the germline V gene, CDR1 is MDHEN and CDR2 is SYDVKM. V was shortened by 7 bases and J by 2 bases, with 11 bases between the two germline ends. This CDR3 contains 13 residues. For the CDR3, the DNA is TGTGCCAGCAAAGGGGCGGCTAACACTGAAGCTTTCTTT. As protein: CASKGAANTEAFF.

The chain carries TRBV28 and TRBJ2-1; 9 bases are shared with TRBD2. This CDR3 has 14 amino acids. Germline V gene lookup returns CDR1 MDHEN and CDR2 SYDVKM. V shed 7 bases, J shed 8 bases, and the junction held 9 bases outside the gene matches. The CDR3 spells CASTPAGTSHEQFF. In nucleotides, the CDR3 is TGTGCCAGCACCCCTGCCGGGACTAGCCATGAGCAGTTCTTC. Drawing the rest from reference TRBV28 and TRBJ2-1, the complete variable domain is DVKVTQSSRYLVKRTGEKVFLECVQDMDHENMFWYRQDPGLGLRLIYFSYDVKMKEKGDIPEGYSVSREKKERFSLILESASTNQTSMYLCASTPAGTSHEQFFGPGTRLTVL.

The chain's CDR3 is CASSVGSGASGDTEAFF. The CDR3 coding sequence is TGTGCCAGCAGCGTAGGATCAGGAGCCTCAGGGGACACTGAAGCTTTCTTT. The rearrangement uses TRBV9 and TRBJ1-1, with a possible D match to TRBD1 (6 bases). CDR1 is SGDLS and CDR2 is YYNGEE in the germline V gene. V lost 0 bases and J 3 bases, leaving 18 bases between the germline ends. CDR3 length equals 17 residues. Using reference TRBV9 and TRBJ1-1 for the parts outside the CDR3, the full variable domain is DSGVTQTPKHLITATGQRVTLRCSPRSGDLSVYWYQQSLDQGLQFLIQYYNGEERAKGNILERFSAQQFPDLHSELNLSSLELGDSALYFCASSVGSGASGDTEAFFGQGTRLTVV.

The chain recombines TRBV19 with TRBJ2-2; 7 positions match TRBD2. The ends lost 3 bases at V and 1 base at J; junction bases unmatched: 2. Germline V lookup: CDR1 LNHDA, CDR2 SQIVND (reference sequence). The CDR3 is made up of 15 amino acids. The CDR3 nucleotides read TGTGCCAGTAGTATGCCTAGCGGGAACACCGGGGAGCTGTTTTTT. Amino acids: CASSMPSGNTGELFF.

This chain uses TRBV21-1 with TRBJ2-4; whether TRBD2, the table's D call, matches the DNA was not checked. TRBV21-1 is marked as a pseudogene. The CDR3 has 16 amino acids. The CDR3 DNA reads TGTGCCAGCAGCACCATGGGAGGGCGAGCCAAAAACATTCAGTACTTC. It is translated as CASSTMGGRAKNIQYF.

The J gene is TRBJ1-1, the V gene TRBV9, with D uncertain. The germline V gene encodes CDR1 SGDLS and CDR2 YYNGEE. The CDR3 totals 18 residues. V was trimmed by 3 bases and J by 5 bases, leaving 26 bases between them. CDR3 loop: CASSAVEVAGEGGTEAFF. The CDR3 DNA follows: TGTGCCAGCAGCGCAGTAGAGGTGGCGGGAGAAGGAGGGACTGAAGCTTTCTTT.

This rearrangement joins TRBV7-9 to TRBJ1-3, with 7 bases that match TRBD1. Unmatched junction bases numbered 12, after V lost 5 bases and J lost 2 bases. CDR1 is SEHNR, CDR2 FQNEAQ, per germline (reference sequence). This CDR3 is built from 17 residues. This CDR3 is CASSLRQGISAGNTIYF. The CDR3 coding sequence is TGTGCCAGCAGCCTCCGACAGGGAATCAGTGCTGGAAACACCATATATTTT. The full variable domain, completed using reference TRBV7-9 and TRBJ1-3, is DTGVSQNPRHKITKRGQNVTFRCDPISEHNRLYWYRQTLGQGPEFLTYFQNEAQLEKSRLLSDRFSAERPKGSFSTLEIQRTEQGDSAMYLCASSLRQGISAGNTIYFGEGSWLTVV.

The chain couples TRBV7-6 to TRBJ1-3, with D perhaps TRBD1 (6 bases). CDR1 SGHVS and CDR2 FNYEAQ come from the germline V gene. CDR3 size: 15 residues. V was cut by 5 bases and J by 2 bases, with 13 bases left in between. CDR3 sequence (DNA): TGTGCCAGCAGCCCCGAAGGGACAACTGGAAACACCATATATTTT. Its translation: CASSPEGTTGNTIYF.

The chain joins TRBV5-1 to TRBJ2-5, with 8 bases that match TRBD2. The CDR3 totals 15 residues. The germline V gene encodes CDR1 SGHRS and CDR2 YFSETQ. J lost 3 bases, V lost 4 bases, and 8 bases had no gene match. The CDR3 DNA sequence: TGCGCCAGCAGCGTTCGAGGAGCGGGAGAAGAGACCCAGTACTTC. It codes for CASSVRGAGEETQYF.

This CDR3 is CASSLVGGGQETQYF. CDR3 DNA sequence: TGTGCCAGCAGCTTAGTGGGGGGTGGACAAGAGACCCAGTACTTC. The rearrangement joins TRBV7-9 to TRBJ2-5; D is perhaps TRBD2 (6 bases). The CDR3 length is 15 residues. Germline-derived CDR1 and CDR2 are SEHNR and FQNEAQ (reference sequence). V dropped 1 base and J dropped 2 bases, with 11 bases sitting between them.

The chain is built from TRBV3-1 (or the pseudogene TRBV3-2) and TRBJ1-2; no reliable D call. CDR1 and CDR2 (germline): LGHDT, YNNKEL (reference sequence). There are 14 residues in the CDR3. Trimming removed 0 bases from V and 4 bases from J, with 9 bases in between. For the CDR3, the DNA is TGTGCCAGCAGCCAAGAGTGGAGCGGCTATGGCTACACCTTC. Amino acid sequence: CASSQEWSGYGYTF.

The chain carries TRBV2 and TRBJ2-1; TRBD2 matches 9 bases. There are 12 residues in the CDR3. Trimming took 3 bases from V and 13 from J; bases not matched to a gene: 4. Per germline, CDR1 SNHLY and CDR2 FYNNEI. This CDR3 is CASSDPGLAQFF. CDR3 sequence (DNA): TGTGCCAGCAGTGATCCGGGACTAGCACAGTTCTTC.

V gene TRBV6-1 combines with J gene TRBJ1-3; D unresolved. This CDR3 region has 14 residues. Trimming cost V 1 base and J 0 bases, with 4 bases left between them. Germline V lookup: CDR1 MNHNS, CDR2 SASEGT. CDR3 residues: CASSEGGSGNTIYF. In DNA form, the CDR3 reads TGTGCCAGCAGTGAAGGAGGCTCTGGAAACACCATATATTTT.

This clone was seen only a few times. Written as DNA, the CDR3 is TGTGCCAGCAGTAGAGACAGCCTTACCTACGAGCAGTACTTC. It is translated as CASSRDSLTYEQYF. The chain joins TRBV6-5 to TRBJ2-7; perhaps TRBD1 as D (5 bases). CDR1 and CDR2 from the germline V gene are MNHEY and SVGAGI. CDR3 length equals 14 residues. V lost 5 bases and J lost 2, with 13 bases in between.

The chain employs TRBV10-1 and TRBJ2-2, with TRBD1 matching over 9 bases. CDR1 is WNHNN, CDR2 SYGVQD, per germline (reference sequence). The CDR3 is made up of 16 amino acids. The trim removed 0 bases at V and 4 bases at J, leaving 3 bases unmatched. The CDR3 coding sequence is TGCGCCAGCAGTGAGTCGACAGGGGGAAGCACCGGGGAGCTGTTTTTT. This codes for CASSESTGGSTGELFF.

The V and J genes are TRBV6-6 and TRBJ1-1; D might be TRBD1 (5 bases). V lost 6 bases to trimming and J lost 6 bases, with 20 bases between them. The V gene's germline CDR1 is MNHNY and CDR2 SVGAGI (reference sequence). The CDR3 sequence is 15 residues long. CDR3 nucleotide sequence: TGTGCCAGCAGCCTCGGTGGCCCAGGGTCAGCTGAAGCTTTCTTT. This encodes CASSLGGPGSAEAFF.

This clone turned up a few times. The V gene is TRBV30, the J gene TRBJ1-2; the match to TRBD1 covers 9 bases. With V trimmed by 2 bases and J by 7 bases, 17 bases remained unmatched. The CDR3 covers 17 residues. Per germline, CDR1 GTSNPN and CDR2 SVGIG (reference sequence). CDR3: CAWSKDRGGSITRGYTF. The CDR3 DNA sequence: TGTGCCTGGAGTAAAGACAGGGGGGGCTCCATAACTCGTGGCTACACCTTC.